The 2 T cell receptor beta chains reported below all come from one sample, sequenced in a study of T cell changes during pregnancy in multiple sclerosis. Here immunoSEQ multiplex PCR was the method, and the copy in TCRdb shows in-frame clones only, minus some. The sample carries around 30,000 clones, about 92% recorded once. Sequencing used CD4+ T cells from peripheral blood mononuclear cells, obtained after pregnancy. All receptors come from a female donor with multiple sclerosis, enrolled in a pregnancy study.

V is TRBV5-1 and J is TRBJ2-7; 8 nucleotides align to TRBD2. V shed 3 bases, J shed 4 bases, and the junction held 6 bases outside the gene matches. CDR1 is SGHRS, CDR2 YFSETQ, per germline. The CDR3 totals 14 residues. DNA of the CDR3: TGCGCCAGCAGCTCCGGGACTAGTGCGTACGAGCAGTACTTC. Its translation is CASSSGTSAYEQYF.

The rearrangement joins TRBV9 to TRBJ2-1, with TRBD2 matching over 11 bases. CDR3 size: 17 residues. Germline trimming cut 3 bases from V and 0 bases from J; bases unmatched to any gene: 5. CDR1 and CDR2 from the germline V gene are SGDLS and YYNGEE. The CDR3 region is CASSAGLAGASYNEQFF. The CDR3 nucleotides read TGTGCCAGCAGCGCAGGACTAGCGGGCGCCTCCTACAATGAGCAGTTCTTC.